Sequencing of this T cell receptor beta chain was carried out in a study of blood T cells in healthy people across ages. About the study: Per two T cells, about one barcoded beta molecule was captured through template switching.

Each donor's blood draw was roughly 10 milliliters of peripheral blood. This clonotype was observed a few times. It was with a sample-barcoded 5' primer and a J-beta primer mix that a second PCR of roughly 7 to 11 cycles was run. TCRdb redid the calling of the 5' RACE reads with MiXCR, one entry per CDR3 protein. The data contain fewer than 1 million distinct CDR3 sequences, around 43% of them singletons. The V gene end was trimmed by 2 bases and the J gene end by 1 base; junction bases not matched to a gene: 10. CDR3 size: 18 residues. Germline assignment: CDR1 MNHEY and CDR2 SVGAGI. Sequenced sample: blood. This clonotype was sampled from a man aged 60 to 75 in good health. The genes are TRBV6-5 and TRBJ1-5; 8 bases are shared with TRBD1. This CDR3 is CASSYTGTGRGSNQPQHF. DNA for the CDR3: TGTGCCAGCAGTTACACGGGGACAGGCCGGGGGAGCAATCAGCCCCAGCATTTT.